This T cell receptor beta chain derives from a study of OX40 agonist ivuxolimab in advanced cancers. Describing the broader study: Ivuxolimab was an agonistic, fully human IgG2 monoclonal antibody directed against OX40 (CD134), a costimulatory receptor. A male proportion of around 83% and a mean age of about 60 years, ranging from roughly 23 to 80, were recorded for the dose-escalation cohort. The paper describes the monotherapy dose-escalation part (N of about 52 patients) of the phase I trial of ivuxolimab. Among the 52 dose-escalation patients, about 20 had hepatocellular carcinoma, approximately 15 melanoma, 9 renal cell carcinoma and 9 head and neck cancer. Peripheral TCRbeta sequencing was intended to test whether TCR sequence diversity was altered and clonal T-cell expansion was caused by ivuxolimab. Prior anti-PD-1, anti-PD-L1 or anti-CTLA-4 therapy was permitted, and checkpoint inhibitors had been received by about 37% of dose-escalation patients. Three dose-escalation patients achieved partial responses, one with hepatocellular carcinoma and two with cutaneous melanoma. Intravenous ivuxolimab was administered to patients every 2 weeks at six dose levels: 0.01, 0.1, 0.3, 1.5, 3 and 10 mg/kg.

To sequence the TCRbeta CDR3 region, genomic DNA was isolated from the sorted cells. The immunoSEQ Assay was used to sequence the TCRbeta CDR3 regions. TCRdb obtained this table from immuneACCESS and retained in-frame rearrangements with V and J assigned. These tables miss some clones; where compared with another copy, unresolved V genes account for less than half of the shortfall, and the remainder is unexplained. For this sample there are tens of thousands of clones; about 90% appear just once. The ten largest clones capture approximately 0.8% of the sample. Patients with autoimmune disease history or receiving systemic immunosuppression were excluded from the trial. Peripheral blood for TCR sequencing was collected from all dose cohorts at baseline, on cycle 4 day 1, and on cycle 7 day 1. The samples were taken from a phase I, first-in-human, multicenter, open-label dose-escalation trial of ivuxolimab. Adults with locally advanced or metastatic head and neck squamous cell, hepatocellular, melanoma or renal cell carcinoma were enrolled in the trial. Before TCR sequencing, CD4+ T cells and CD8+ T cells were sorted from peripheral blood as separate populations.

A note on this clone: It lacks a known antigen. It has no much larger one-base neighbor in the sample; base qualities were not kept.

Study-wide findings and limitations: In the 0.1-3.0 mg/kg groups, partial responders had among the lowest normalized peripheral clonal expansion, particularly in CD8+ T cells. After ivuxolimab, expanded clones were on average more numerous among CD8+ T cells than among CD4+ T cells. Low levels of normalized T-cell clonal expansion were also seen in some patients who did not respond. At doses of 0.1 to 3.0 mg/kg, clonal expansion of both CD4+ and CD8+ T cells in blood was seen between baseline and week 6. Antigen specificity was not determined for the clonally expanded peripheral T cells.

The input for sequencing was CD4+ or CD8+ T cells sorted from blood, taken in a trial of the OX40 agonist ivuxolimab. This clonotype was obtained from an adult with an advanced solid tumor such as melanoma, head and neck, liver or kidney cancer.

Here is the DNA: TGTGCCAGCAGCCAGGACAGGGATTACACTGAAGCTTTCTTT. Translated, this gives CASSQDRDYTEAFF. The receptor chain draws on TRBV7-2 and TRBJ1-1; 8 bases in the junction line up with TRBD1. The junction shows trimming of 5 bases on V and 3 bases on J, and the gene matches do not reach 5 bases of it. CDR1 and CDR2 were assigned from the germline V gene as SGHTA and FQGNSA. From the cysteine through the phenylalanine, the CDR3 covers 14 amino acids. Only the CDR3 portion is preserved as DNA: 42 bases, with reading frame beginning at the first base.